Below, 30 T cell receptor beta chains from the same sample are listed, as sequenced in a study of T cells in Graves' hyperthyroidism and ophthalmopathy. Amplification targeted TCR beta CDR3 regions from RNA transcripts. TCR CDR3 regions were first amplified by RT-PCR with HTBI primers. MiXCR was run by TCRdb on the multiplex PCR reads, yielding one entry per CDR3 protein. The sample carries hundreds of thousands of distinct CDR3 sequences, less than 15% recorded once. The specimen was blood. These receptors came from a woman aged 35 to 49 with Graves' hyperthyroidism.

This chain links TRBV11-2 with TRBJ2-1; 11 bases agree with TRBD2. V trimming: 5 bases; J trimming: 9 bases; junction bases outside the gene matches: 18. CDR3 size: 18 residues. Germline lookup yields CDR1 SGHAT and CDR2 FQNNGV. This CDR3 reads CASSTFQAVTSGRGEQFF. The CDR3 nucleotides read TGTGCCAGCAGCACCTTCCAAGCAGTTACTAGCGGGAGAGGTGAGCAGTTCTTC.

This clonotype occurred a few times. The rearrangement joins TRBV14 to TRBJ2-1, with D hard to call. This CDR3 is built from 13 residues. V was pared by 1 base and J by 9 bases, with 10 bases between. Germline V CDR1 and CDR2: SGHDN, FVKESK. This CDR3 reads CASSQASLPEQFF. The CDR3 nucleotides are TGTGCCAGCAGCCAAGCATCTCTGCCTGAGCAGTTCTTC.

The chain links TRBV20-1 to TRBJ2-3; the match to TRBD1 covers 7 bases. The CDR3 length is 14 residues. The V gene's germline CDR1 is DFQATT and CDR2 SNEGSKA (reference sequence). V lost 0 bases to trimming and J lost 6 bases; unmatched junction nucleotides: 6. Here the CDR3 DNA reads TGCAGTGCTAGAGATTACAGGGGCAAGGATACGCAGTATTTT. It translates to CSARDYRGKDTQYF.

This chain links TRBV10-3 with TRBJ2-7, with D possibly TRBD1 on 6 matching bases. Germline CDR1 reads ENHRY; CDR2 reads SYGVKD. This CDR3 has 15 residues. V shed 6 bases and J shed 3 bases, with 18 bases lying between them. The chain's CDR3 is CAISDGPGDGYEQYF. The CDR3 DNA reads TGTGCCATCAGCGACGGGCCAGGGGACGGCTACGAGCAGTACTTC.

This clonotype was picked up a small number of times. The CDR3 nucleotides read TGCAGTGCTGGAAAACACGCGGTGACAGGGATGCACGAGCAGTACTTC. This gives the protein CSAGKHAVTGMHEQYF. The V call is TRBV20-1, the J call TRBJ2-7; TRBD1 agrees at 7 bases. The CDR3 is 16 residues long. Germline CDR1 reads DFQATT; CDR2 reads SNEGSKA (reference sequence). V lost 5 bases, J lost 5 bases, and 18 bases stayed unmatched.

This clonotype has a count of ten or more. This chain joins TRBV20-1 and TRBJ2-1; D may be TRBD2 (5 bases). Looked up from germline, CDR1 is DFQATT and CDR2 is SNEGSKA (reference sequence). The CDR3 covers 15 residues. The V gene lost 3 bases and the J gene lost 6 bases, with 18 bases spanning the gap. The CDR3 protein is CSASLGGSITNEQFF. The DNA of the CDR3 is TGCAGTGCTAGCCTCGGAGGATCCATTACCAATGAGCAGTTCTTC.

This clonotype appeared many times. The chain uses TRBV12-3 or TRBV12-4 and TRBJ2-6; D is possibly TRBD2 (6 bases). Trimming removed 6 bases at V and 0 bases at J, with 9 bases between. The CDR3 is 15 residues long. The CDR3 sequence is CASRSGLSGANVLTF. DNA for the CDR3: TGTGCCAGCAGGTCGGGACTCTCTGGGGCCAACGTCCTGACTTTC.

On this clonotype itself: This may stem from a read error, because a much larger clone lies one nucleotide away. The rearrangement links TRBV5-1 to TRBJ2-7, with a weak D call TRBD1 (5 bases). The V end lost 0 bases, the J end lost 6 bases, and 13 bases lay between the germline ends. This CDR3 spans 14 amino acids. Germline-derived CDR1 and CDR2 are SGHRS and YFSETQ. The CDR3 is CASSLGAGWSEQYF. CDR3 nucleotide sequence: TGCGCCAGCAGCTTGGGGGCAGGGTGGAGCGAGCAGTACTTC.

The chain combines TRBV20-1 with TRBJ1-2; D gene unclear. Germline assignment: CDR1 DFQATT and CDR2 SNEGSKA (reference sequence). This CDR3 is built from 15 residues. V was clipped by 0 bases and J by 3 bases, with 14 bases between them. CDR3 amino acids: CSARDPLGNHYGYTF. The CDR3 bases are TGCAGTGCTAGAGATCCACTTGGCAACCACTATGGCTACACCTTC.

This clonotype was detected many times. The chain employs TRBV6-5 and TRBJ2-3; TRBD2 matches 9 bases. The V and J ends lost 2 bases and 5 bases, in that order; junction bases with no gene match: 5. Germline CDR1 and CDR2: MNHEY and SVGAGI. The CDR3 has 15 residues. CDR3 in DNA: TGTGCCAGCAGTTACGGCGGGAGGGCTCTAGATACGCAGTATTTT. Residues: CASSYGGRALDTQYF.

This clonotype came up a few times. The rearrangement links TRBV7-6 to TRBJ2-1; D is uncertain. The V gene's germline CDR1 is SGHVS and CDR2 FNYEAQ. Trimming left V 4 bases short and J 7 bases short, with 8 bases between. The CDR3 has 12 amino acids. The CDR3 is CASSSMGNEQFF. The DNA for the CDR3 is TGTGCCAGCAGCTCGATGGGGAATGAGCAGTTCTTC.

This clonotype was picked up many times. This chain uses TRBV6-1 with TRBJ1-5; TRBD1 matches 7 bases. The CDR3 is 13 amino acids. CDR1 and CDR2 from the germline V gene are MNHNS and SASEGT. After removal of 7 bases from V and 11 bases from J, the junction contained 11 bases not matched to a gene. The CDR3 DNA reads TGTGCCAGCAACGAGGCAGGGGGAGCGACCCAGCATTTT. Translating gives CASNEAGGATQHF.

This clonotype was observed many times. The CDR3: CASSLGSSAYEQFF. The CDR3 DNA is TGTGCCAGCAGCTTAGGTTCTAGCGCCTATGAGCAGTTCTTC. This chain connects TRBV11-2 to TRBJ2-1, with D possibly being TRBD2 (6 bases). The CDR3 totals 14 residues. Germline-derived CDR1 and CDR2 are SGHAT and FQNNGV. V was pared by 1 base and J by 8 bases, with 12 bases between.

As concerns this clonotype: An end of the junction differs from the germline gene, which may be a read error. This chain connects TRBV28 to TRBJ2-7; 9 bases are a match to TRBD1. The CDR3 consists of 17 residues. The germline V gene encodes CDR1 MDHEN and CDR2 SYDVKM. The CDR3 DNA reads TGTGCCAGCTCCACCCCCTGGGGGGACAGGGCTGGGAACGAGCAGTGCTTC. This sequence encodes CASSTPWGDRAGNEQCF.

The CDR3, as DNA: TGTGCCAGCAGCCAAGGCTTTGGGCTAGCGGGAGGGCCCCACGAGCAGTACTTC. It codes for CASSQGFGLAGGPHEQYF. This chain links TRBV3-1 with TRBJ2-7; 12 nucleotides line up with TRBD2. CDR1 is LGHDT, CDR2 YNNKEL, per germline (reference sequence). With V trimmed by 1 base and J by 5 bases, 12 bases remained unmatched. This CDR3 has 18 residues.

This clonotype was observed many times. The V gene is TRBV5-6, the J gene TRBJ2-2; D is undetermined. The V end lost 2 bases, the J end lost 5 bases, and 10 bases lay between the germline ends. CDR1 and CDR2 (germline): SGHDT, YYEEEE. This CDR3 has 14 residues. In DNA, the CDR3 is TGTGCCAGCAGCTTTGCCAGTCTTACCGGGGAGCTGTTTTTT. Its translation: CASSFASLTGELFF.

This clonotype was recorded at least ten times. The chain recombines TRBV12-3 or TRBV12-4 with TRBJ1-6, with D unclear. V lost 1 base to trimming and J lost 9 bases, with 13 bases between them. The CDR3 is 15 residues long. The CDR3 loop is CASSLGKTVSSPLHF. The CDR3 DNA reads TGTGCCAGCAGTTTAGGAAAAACAGTTAGTTCACCCCTCCACTTT.

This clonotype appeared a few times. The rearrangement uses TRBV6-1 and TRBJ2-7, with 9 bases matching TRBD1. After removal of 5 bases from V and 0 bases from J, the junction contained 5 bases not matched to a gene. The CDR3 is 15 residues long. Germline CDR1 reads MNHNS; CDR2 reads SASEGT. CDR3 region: CASSQTGGLSYEQYF. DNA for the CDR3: TGTGCCAGCAGTCAGACAGGGGGACTCTCCTACGAGCAGTACTTC.

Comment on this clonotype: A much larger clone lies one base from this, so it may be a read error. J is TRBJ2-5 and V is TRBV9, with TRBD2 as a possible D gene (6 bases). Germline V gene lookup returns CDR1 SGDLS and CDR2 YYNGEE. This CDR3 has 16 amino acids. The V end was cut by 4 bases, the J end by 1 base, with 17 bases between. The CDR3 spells CASSQEGTSSQETQYF. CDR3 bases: TGTGCCAGCAGCCAAGAAGGAACTAGCAGCCAAGAGACCCAGTACTTC.

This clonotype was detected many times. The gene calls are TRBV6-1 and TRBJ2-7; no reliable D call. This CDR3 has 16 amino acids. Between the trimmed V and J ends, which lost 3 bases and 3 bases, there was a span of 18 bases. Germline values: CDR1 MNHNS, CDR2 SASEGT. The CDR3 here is CASSDAHYFGGYEQYF. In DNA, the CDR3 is TGTGCCAGCAGTGACGCCCACTACTTCGGTGGCTACGAGCAGTACTTC.

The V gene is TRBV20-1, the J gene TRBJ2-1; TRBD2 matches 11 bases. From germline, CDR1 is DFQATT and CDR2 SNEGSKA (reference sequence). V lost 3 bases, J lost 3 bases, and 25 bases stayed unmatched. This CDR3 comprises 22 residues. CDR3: CSARFLAGGGGGAPQYYNEQFF. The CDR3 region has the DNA TGCAGTGCTAGGTTTCTAGCGGGAGGAGGGGGTGGCGCACCCCAATACTACAATGAGCAGTTCTTC.

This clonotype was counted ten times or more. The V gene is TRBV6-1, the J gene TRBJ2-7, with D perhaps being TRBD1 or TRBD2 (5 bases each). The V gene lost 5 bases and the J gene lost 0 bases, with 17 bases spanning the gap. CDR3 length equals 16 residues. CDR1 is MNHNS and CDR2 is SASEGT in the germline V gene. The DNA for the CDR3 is TGTGCCAGCAGTACACCCTCGGGGACGAGCTCCTACGAGCAGTACTTC. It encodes CASSTPSGTSSYEQYF.

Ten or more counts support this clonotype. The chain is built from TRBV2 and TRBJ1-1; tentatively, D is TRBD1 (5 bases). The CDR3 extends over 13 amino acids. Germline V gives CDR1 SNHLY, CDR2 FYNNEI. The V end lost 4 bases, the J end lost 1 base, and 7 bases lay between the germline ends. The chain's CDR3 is CASSVGQNTEAFF. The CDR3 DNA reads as TGTGCCAGCAGTGTGGGGCAGAACACTGAAGCTTTCTTT.

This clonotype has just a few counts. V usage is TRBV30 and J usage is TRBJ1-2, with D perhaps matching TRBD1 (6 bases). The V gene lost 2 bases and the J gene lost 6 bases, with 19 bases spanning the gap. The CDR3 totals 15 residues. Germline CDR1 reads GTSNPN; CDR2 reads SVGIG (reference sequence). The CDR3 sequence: CAWSFTGQGSDGYTF. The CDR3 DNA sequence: TGTGCCTGGAGTTTCACAGGGCAGGGTTCGGATGGCTACACCTTC.

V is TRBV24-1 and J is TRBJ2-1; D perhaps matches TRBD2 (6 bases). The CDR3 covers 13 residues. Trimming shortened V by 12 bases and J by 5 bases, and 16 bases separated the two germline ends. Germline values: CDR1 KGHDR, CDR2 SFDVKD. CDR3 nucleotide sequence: TGTGCCTCCCGAGGCGGGACCGACAATGAGCAGTTCTTC. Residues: CASRGGTDNEQFF.

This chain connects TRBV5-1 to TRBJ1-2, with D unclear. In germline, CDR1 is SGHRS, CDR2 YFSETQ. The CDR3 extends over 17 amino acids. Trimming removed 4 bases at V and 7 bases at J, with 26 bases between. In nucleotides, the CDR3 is TGCGCCAGCAGCCCCCAGAGCACAGTGCCCTCGAGGACTGGCTACACCTTC. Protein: CASSPQSTVPSRTGYTF.

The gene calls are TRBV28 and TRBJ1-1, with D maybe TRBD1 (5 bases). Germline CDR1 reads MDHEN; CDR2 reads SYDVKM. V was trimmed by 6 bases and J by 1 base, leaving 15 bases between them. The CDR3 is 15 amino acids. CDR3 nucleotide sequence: TGTGCCAGCAGCTCTGTCGGGGGTGAGAACACTGAAGCTTTCTTT. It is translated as CASSSVGGENTEAFF.

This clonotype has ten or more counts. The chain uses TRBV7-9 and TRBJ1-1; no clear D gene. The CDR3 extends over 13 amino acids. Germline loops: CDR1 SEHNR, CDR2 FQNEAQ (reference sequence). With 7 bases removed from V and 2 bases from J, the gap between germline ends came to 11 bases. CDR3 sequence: CASNLDINTEAFF. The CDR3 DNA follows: TGTGCCAGCAACCTCGACATCAACACTGAAGCTTTCTTT.

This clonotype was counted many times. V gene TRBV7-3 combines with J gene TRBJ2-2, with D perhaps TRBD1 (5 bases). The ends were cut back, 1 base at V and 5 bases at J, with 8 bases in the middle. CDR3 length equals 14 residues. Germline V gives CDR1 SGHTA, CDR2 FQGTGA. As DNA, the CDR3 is TGTGCCAGCAGCTTAAGCAGGGAAACCGGGGAGCTGTTTTTT. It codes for CASSLSRETGELFF.

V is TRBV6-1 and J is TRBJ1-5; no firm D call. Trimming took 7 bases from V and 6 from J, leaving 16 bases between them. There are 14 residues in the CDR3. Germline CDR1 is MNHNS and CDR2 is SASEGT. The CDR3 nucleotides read TGTGCCAGCACGGGTGAGCGGCTTAGTCAGCCCCAGCATTTT. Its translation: CASTGERLSQPQHF.